A selection of T cell receptor beta chains follows, all from one sample in a study of graft-versus-host responses after intestinal transplantation. The antigens these receptors bind are not known. Clones were sequenced by immunoSEQ multiplex PCR, and TCRdb holds only the in-frame ones, with some missing. In the table there are under 100,000 clones, 85% to 95% of which are singletons. Sample: unstimulated CD8+ T cells sorted from spleen or lymph node cells, taken before transplant. The origin of the receptors is a human donor who was the organ donor for an intestinal transplant. The CDR3 runs from the conserved cysteine through the conserved F or W. The D gene is left open where the match is weak. Some rows have no size entry. The others give once, few or many, or a class for an expanded clone.

CDR3	DNA	length	size	D	V	J
CASSVAAGAQETQYF	TGTGCCAGCAGCGTAGCGGCGGGGGCCCAAGAGACCCAGTACTTC	15	.	.	TRBV9	TRBJ2-5
CASRVPGGGYNEQFF	TGTGCCAGCAGGGTGCCGGGGGGCGGGTACAATGAGCAGTTCTTC	15	.	.	TRBV6-1	TRBJ2-1
CASRLTVPTYEQYF	TGTGCCAGCAGACTGACAGTGCCCACCTACGAGCAGTACTTC	14	.	.	TRBV6-1	TRBJ2-7
CASMREGWNEQFF	TGTGCCAGCATGAGGGAGGGATGGAATGAGCAGTTCTTC	13	.	TRBD2	TRBV6-1	TRBJ2-1
CASRLQNMNTEAFF	TGCGCCAGCAGGCTCCAAAACATGAACACTGAAGCTTTCTTT	14	.	.	TRBV4-1	TRBJ1-1
CASSQYTGNEQFF	TGCGCCAGCAGCCAGTACACAGGGAATGAGCAGTTCTTC	13	few	.	TRBV4-1	TRBJ2-1
CASSGSGGAPTDTQYF	TGTGCCAGCAGCGGTAGCGGGGGGGCCCCCACAGATACGCAGTATTTT	16	.	TRBD2	TRBV9	TRBJ2-3
CASSVAGGGSLTNTEAFF	TGTGCCAGCAGCGTAGCCGGGGGGGGGTCGTTGACGAACACTGAAGCTTTCTTT	18	.	.	TRBV9	TRBJ1-1
CASSFAGGVYEQYF	TGCGCCAGCAGCTTCGCGGGGGGAGTTTACGAGCAGTACTTC	14	.	TRBD2	TRBV5-1	TRBJ2-7
CASSVVTYEQYF	TGTGCCAGCAGTGTAGTGACCTACGAGCAGTACTTC	12	.	.	TRBV2	TRBJ2-7
CSDGGGQGYTF	TGCAGCGACGGGGGGGGACAGGGCTACACCTTC	11	.	TRBD1	TRBV29-1	TRBJ1-2
CASSLRQGNGPGDGYTF	TGCGCCAGCAGCCTGCGACAGGGGAATGGCCCTGGGGATGGCTACACCTTC	17	.	TRBD1	TRBV4-1	TRBJ1-2
CSVARDTNTGELFF	TGCAGCGTTGCCCGGGACACCAACACCGGGGAGCTGTTTTTT	14	.	.	TRBV29-1	TRBJ2-2
CASSAGQGYEQYF	TGCGCCAGCAGCGCCGGACAGGGGTACGAGCAGTACTTC	13	.	TRBD1	TRBV4-3	TRBJ2-7
CANYLPRDREEQGNTGELFF	TGTGCCAACTACCTCCCCCGGGACAGGGAAGAACAAGGGAACACCGGGGAGCTGTTTTTT	20	.	TRBD1	TRBV27	TRBJ2-2
CASSQASRAAYGYTF	TGCGCCAGCAGCCAAGCGAGCAGGGCAGCCTATGGCTACACCTTC	15	.	.	TRBV4-3	TRBJ1-2
CATGWGGLGTEAFF	TGTGCCACCGGGTGGGGGGGTTTGGGCACTGAAGCTTTCTTT	14	once	.	TRBV6-1	TRBJ1-1
CASSKTGSQPQHF	TGTGCCAGCAGCAAGACGGGTAGTCAGCCCCAGCATTTT	13	.	.	TRBV11-2	TRBJ1-5